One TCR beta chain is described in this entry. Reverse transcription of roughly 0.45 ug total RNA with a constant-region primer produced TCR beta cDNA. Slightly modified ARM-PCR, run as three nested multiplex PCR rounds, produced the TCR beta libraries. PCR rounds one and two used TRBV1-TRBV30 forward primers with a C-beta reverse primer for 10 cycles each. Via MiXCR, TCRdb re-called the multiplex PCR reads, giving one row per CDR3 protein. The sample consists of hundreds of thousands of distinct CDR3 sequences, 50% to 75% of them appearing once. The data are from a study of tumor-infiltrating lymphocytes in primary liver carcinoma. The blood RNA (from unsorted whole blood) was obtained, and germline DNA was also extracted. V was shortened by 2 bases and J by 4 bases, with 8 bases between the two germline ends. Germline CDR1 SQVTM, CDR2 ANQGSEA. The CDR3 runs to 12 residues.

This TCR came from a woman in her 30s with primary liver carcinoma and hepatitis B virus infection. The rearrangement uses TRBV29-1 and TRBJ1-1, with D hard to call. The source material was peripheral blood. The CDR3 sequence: CSVESGVTEAFF. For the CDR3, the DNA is TGCAGCGTTGAATCCGGGGTCACTGAAGCTTTCTTT.